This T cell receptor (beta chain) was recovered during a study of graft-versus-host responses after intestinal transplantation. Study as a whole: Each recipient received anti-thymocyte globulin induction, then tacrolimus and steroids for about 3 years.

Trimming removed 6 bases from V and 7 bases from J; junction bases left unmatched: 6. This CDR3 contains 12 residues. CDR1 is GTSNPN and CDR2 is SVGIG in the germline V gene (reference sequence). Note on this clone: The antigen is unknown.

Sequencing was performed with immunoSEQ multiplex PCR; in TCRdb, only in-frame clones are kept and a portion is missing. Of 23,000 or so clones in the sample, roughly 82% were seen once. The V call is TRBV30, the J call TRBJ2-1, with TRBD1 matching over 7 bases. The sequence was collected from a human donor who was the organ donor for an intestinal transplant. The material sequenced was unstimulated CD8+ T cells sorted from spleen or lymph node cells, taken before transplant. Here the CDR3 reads CACITTGNEQFF. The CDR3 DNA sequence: TGTGCCTGTATAACGACAGGGAATGAGCAGTTCTTC.